These 14 T cell receptor beta chains came from one sample sequenced in a study of cytomegalovirus exposure and HLA in healthy donors. In the PCR, 60 Vbeta and 13 Jbeta primers were used. Produced via immunoSEQ multiplex PCR; TCRdb's table is partial and in-frame only. The sample shows fewer than 200,000 clones, 70% to 90% of them seen only once. Sequencing used PBMCs. Receptors were obtained from a woman between 18 and 30 years old in good health and CMV-seronegative.

With regard to this clone: Other DNA variants within this sample encode the same CDR3. CDR3 DNA: TGTGCCAGCTCTCTCCGGGACACTGAAGCTTTCTTT. Its translation is CASSLRDTEAFF. This chain links TRBV18 with TRBJ1-1; D is unclear. The germline V gene has CDR1 KGHSH and CDR2 LQKENI. The CDR3 loop spans 12 amino acids. Trimming took off 6 bases at V and 3 bases at J, with 8 bases between the two ends.

The chain couples TRBV18 to TRBJ2-1; 11 bases agree with TRBD2. The CDR3 consists of 17 residues. Germline V gene sequence: CDR1 KGHSH, CDR2 LQKENI. The V gene end was trimmed by 3 bases and the J gene end by 9 bases; junction bases not matched to a gene: 13. CDR3 nucleotides: TGTGCCAGCTCACCGGTGACTAGCGGGACGGTTTCGGGTGAGCAGTTCTTC. Translation: CASSPVTSGTVSGEQFF.

This clone came up a few times. Different DNA sequences within this sample yield the same CDR3. The chain employs TRBV4-1 and TRBJ2-7, with D possibly TRBD2 on 5 matching bases. V lost 2 bases and J 6 bases, leaving 11 bases between the germline ends. This CDR3 is 13 amino acids long. The germline V gene encodes CDR1 MGHRA and CDR2 YSYEKL. CDR3 nucleotide sequence: TGCGCCAGCAGCCAACTTGTCCGGGGCGAGCAGTACTTC. Its protein is CASSQLVRGEQYF.

The rearrangement links TRBV7-9 to TRBJ1-2, with D perhaps TRBD1 (6 bases). The V and J ends lost 3 bases and 8 bases respectively, with 25 bases between them. Germline assignment: CDR1 SEHNR and CDR2 FQNEAQ (reference sequence). The CDR3 has 17 amino acids. The CDR3 DNA follows: TGTGCCAGCAGCTTGAGGGGGTTGTTGGACAATGAACGGGGCTACACCTTC. Translating gives CASSLRGLLDNERGYTF.

CDR3 sequence reads: CASSLSQDTQYF. Here the CDR3 DNA reads TGTGCCAGCAGCTTATCCCAGGATACGCAGTATTTT. This chain joins TRBV7-2 and TRBJ2-3; D call uncertain. Trimming removed 2 bases from V and 6 bases from J, with 6 bases in between. CDR3 length: 12 residues. CDR1 is SGHTA, CDR2 FQGNSA, per germline. The full variable domain, completed using reference TRBV7-2 and TRBJ2-3, is GAGVSQSPSNKVTEKGKDVELRCDPISGHTALYWYRQSLGQGLEFLIYFQGNSAPDKSGLPSDRFSAERTGGSVSTLTIQRTQQEDSAVYLCASSLSQDTQYFGPGTRLTVL.

The V call is TRBV5-1, the J call TRBJ2-7; D gene unclear. Trimming left V 1 base short and J 4 bases short, with 12 bases between. Germline lookup yields CDR1 SGHRS and CDR2 YFSETQ. CDR3 size: 14 residues. CDR3 amino acids: CASSLQQSTYEQYF. The CDR3 DNA follows: TGCGCCAGCAGCTTGCAACAGAGTACTTACGAGCAGTACTTC. The full variable domain, rest sourced from reference TRBV5-1 and TRBJ2-7, is KAGVTQTPRYLIKTRGQQVTLSCSPISGHRSVSWYQQTPGQGLQFLFEYFSETQRNKGNFPGRFSGRQFSNSRSEMNVSTLELGDSALYLCASSLQQSTYEQYFGPGTRLTVT.

The CDR3 reads CASSLGDILNTEAFF. CDR3 bases: TGCGCCAGCAGCTTGGGGGACATACTGAACACTGAAGCTTTCTTT. This sequence joins TRBV5-1 and TRBJ1-1, with TRBD1 as a possible D gene (6 bases). V was cut by 0 bases and J by 0 bases, with 9 bases left in between. CDR1 SGHRS and CDR2 YFSETQ come from the germline V gene. The CDR3 has 15 amino acids.

This clone was seen a handful of times. The chain carries TRBV23-1 and TRBJ2-7; 12 bases match TRBD2. TRBV23-1 qualifies as an ORF whose function is uncertain. With 2 bases clipped from V and 1 base from J, the junction kept 9 bases outside the gene matches. The CDR3 covers 18 residues. The DNA for the CDR3 is TGCGCCAGCAGTCAAGGGGCTAGCGGGAGGGCCGCATCCTACGAGCAGTACTTC. It yields the protein CASSQGASGRAASYEQYF.

A few counts support this clone. The CDR3 is CASSRPSGPYGETQYF. CDR3 bases: TGTGCCAGCAGCAGACCTAGCGGTCCTTACGGAGAGACCCAGTACTTC. The V gene is TRBV5-4, the J gene TRBJ2-5; 7 bases line up with TRBD2. The V segment lost 4 bases and the J segment 4 bases; nucleotides outside the gene matches: 13. The CDR3 runs to 16 residues. Germline CDR1 reads SGHNT; CDR2 reads YYREEE (reference sequence).

The chain is built from TRBV13 and TRBJ1-1; 8 positions agree with TRBD1. The germline CDR1 and CDR2 sequences are PRHDT and FYEKMQ (reference sequence). This CDR3 has 16 residues. Unmatched junction bases numbered 13, after V lost 5 bases and J lost 5 bases. In nucleotides, the CDR3 is TGTGCCAGCAGCCCAGACTGGACAGGGAAAGGGACTGAAGCTTTCTTT. It encodes CASSPDWTGKGTEAFF.

The gene calls are TRBV28 and TRBJ2-2; 7 bases align to TRBD2. Germline CDR1 reads MDHEN; CDR2 reads SYDVKM. The CDR3 contains 15 residues. V shed 3 bases and J 5 bases; nucleotides not matched to a gene: 6. Here the CDR3 DNA reads TGTGCCAGCAGTTTGGCGGGAGCGGGGACCGGGGAGCTGTTTTTT. It translates to CASSLAGAGTGELFF. Full variable domain (outside the CDR3, taken from reference TRBV28 and TRBJ2-2): DVKVTQSSRYLVKRTGEKVFLECVQDMDHENMFWYRQDPGLGLRLIYFSYDVKMKEKGDIPEGYSVSREKKERFSLILESASTNQTSMYLCASSLAGAGTGELFFGEGSRLTVL.

This clone was seen a handful of times. This chain connects TRBV6-5 to TRBJ1-1, with a possible D match to TRBD1 (5 bases). This CDR3 region has 13 residues. Germline assignment: CDR1 MNHEY and CDR2 SVGAGI. The V end was cut by 5 bases, the J end by 10 bases, with 17 bases between. This CDR3 reads CASSLIEGRRAFF. The CDR3 region has the DNA TGTGCCAGCAGTCTGATAGAGGGGAGGCGAGCTTTCTTT.

A few counts support this clone. The chain links TRBV7-8 to TRBJ1-2; the D is unclear. V dropped 7 bases and J dropped 6 bases, with 15 bases sitting between them. CDR1 is SGHVS and CDR2 is FQNEAQ in the germline V gene. The CDR3 loop spans 13 amino acids. The CDR3 is CASTSMEADGYTF. Here the CDR3 DNA reads TGTGCCAGCACCTCTATGGAGGCGGATGGCTACACCTTC. Full variable domain (missing parts from reference TRBV7-8 and TRBJ1-2): GAGVSQSPRYKVAKRGQDVALRCDPISGHVSLFWYQQALGQGPEFLTYFQNEAQLDKSGLPSDRFFAERPEGSVSTLKIQRTQQEDSAVYLCASTSMEADGYTFGSGTRLTVV.

This clone was seen only a few times. The V and J genes are TRBV6-4 and TRBJ2-1, with 8 bases aligning to TRBD2. This CDR3 region has 16 residues. CDR1 MRHNA and CDR2 SNTAGT come from the germline V gene. J lost 6 bases, V lost 3 bases, and 10 bases had no gene match. Here the CDR3 reads CASSEGAGGPPNEQFF. The CDR3 coding sequence is TGTGCCAGCAGTGAGGGTGCGGGAGGCCCTCCCAATGAGCAGTTCTTC.